These 28 T cell receptor beta chains were all obtained from the same sample, sequenced in a study of Graves' ophthalmopathy and Graves' hyperthyroidism. The study amplified TCR beta CDR3 regions using RNA transcripts. The workflow started with a first-round RT-PCR run with HTBI primers and then moved on to a second-round multiplex PCR. MiXCR, applied by TCRdb to the multiplex PCR reads, yields one record per CDR3 protein. The sample records about 740,000 distinct CDR3 sequences, approximately 40% being singletons. Sequencing used peripheral blood. These receptors were obtained from an adult man with Graves' ophthalmopathy.

V and J are TRBV7-9 and TRBJ2-3; a possible D gene is TRBD1 (5 bases). CDR1 and CDR2 (germline): SEHNR, FQNEAQ (reference sequence). The CDR3 length is 14 residues. V lost 2 bases, J lost 4 bases, and 10 bases lay in between. The CDR3 region has the DNA TGTGCCAGCAGCTTACGGTTGGGGCCAGATACGCAGTATTTT. This encodes CASSLRLGPDTQYF.

The chain employs TRBV4-2 and TRBJ1-5; D gene unclear. Germline V CDR1 and CDR2: LGHNA, YNFKEQ. Between the trimmed V and J ends, which lost 6 bases and 5 bases, there was a span of 5 bases. CDR3 length: 11 residues. CDR3 coding DNA: TGTGCCAGCAGTAGATATCAGCCCCAGCATTTT. Encoded protein: CASSRYQPQHF.

This clonotype was counted many times. This sequence joins TRBV10-3 and TRBJ2-7; 7 nucleotides agree with TRBD1. The germline CDR1 and CDR2 sequences are ENHRY and SYGVKD. The CDR3 is 13 amino acids. V lost 10 bases and J lost 3; bases outside the gene matches: 9. The CDR3 sequence is CATATRDSYEQYF. The CDR3, as DNA: TGTGCCACCGCAACCCGGGACAGCTACGAGCAGTACTTC.

This clonotype was seen once. V usage is TRBV7-2 and J usage is TRBJ1-3; perhaps TRBD1 as D (6 bases). Deletions cut 1 base from V and 9 bases from J, with 10 bases between. CDR1 is SGHTA and CDR2 is FQGNSA in the germline V gene. There are 13 residues in the CDR3. CDR3 protein: CASSLDRAGTIYF. The CDR3 coding sequence is TGTGCCAGCAGCTTAGACAGGGCGGGCACCATATATTTT.

The chain employs TRBV10-3 and TRBJ2-5, with D perhaps matching TRBD1 or TRBD2 (5 bases each). The CDR3 is 17 residues long. Between the trimmed V and J ends, which lost 5 bases and 5 bases, there was a span of 24 bases. Germline assignment: CDR1 ENHRY and CDR2 SYGVKD. CDR3 coding DNA: TGTGCCATCAGTAACCTTCGGGGACCCCCTCGGTCGGAGACCCAGTACTTC. Protein sequence: CAISNLRGPPRSETQYF.

This clonotype was observed at least ten times. The chain combines TRBV25-1 with TRBJ2-2, with unresolved D. Trimming stripped 4 bases from V and 3 bases from J, with 3 bases between. CDR1 is MGHDK and CDR2 is SYGVNS in the germline V gene. The length of the CDR3 is 12 residues. CDR3 coding DNA: TGTGCCAGCAGTGGAGACACCGGGGAGCTGTTTTTT. This encodes CASSGDTGELFF. The whole variable domain, remainder taken from reference TRBV25-1 and TRBJ2-2, is EADIYQTPRYLVIGTGKKITLECSQTMGHDKMYWYQQDPGMELHLIHYSYGVNSTEKGDLSSESTVSRIRTEHFPLTLESARPSHTSQYLCASSGDTGELFFGEGSRLTVL.

The chain links TRBV2 to TRBJ1-1; 8 nucleotides match TRBD1. The CDR3 has 15 amino acids. CDR1 is SNHLY and CDR2 is FYNNEI in the germline V gene. Trimming at V came to 4 bases and at J to 1 base, leaving 5 bases not matched to a gene. CDR3 in amino acids: CASSGPGQENTEAFF. In DNA form, the CDR3 reads TGTGCCAGCAGTGGACCGGGACAGGAGAACACTGAAGCTTTCTTT. Filled out from reference TRBV2 and TRBJ1-1, the complete variable domain reads EPEVTQTPSHQVTQMGQEVILRCVPISNHLYFYWYRQILGQKVEFLVSFYNNEISEKSEIFDDQFSVERPDGSNFTLKIRSTKLEDSAMYFCASSGPGQENTEAFFGQGTRLTVV.

This clonotype was recorded at least ten times. V usage is TRBV15 and J usage is TRBJ2-7, with D tentatively TRBD1 (5 bases). Trimming pared 6 bases from V and 2 bases from J, leaving 14 bases between. CDR3 length equals 14 residues. Germline V CDR1 and CDR2: LNHNV, YYDKDF (reference sequence). Written as DNA, the CDR3 is TGTGCCACCAGTAATAGACAGCCTACCTACGAGCAGTACTTC. Amino acid sequence: CATSNRQPTYEQYF.

The chain links TRBV4-3 to TRBJ2-7; TRBD2 matches at 11 bases. The CDR3 sequence is 20 residues long. Trimming at V came to 4 bases and at J to 6 bases, leaving 23 bases not matched to a gene. Germline V gene data show CDR1 as LGHNA and CDR2 as YSLEER. DNA for the CDR3: TGCGCCAGCAGCCTTTTCCGGCTAGCGGGAGGTCTTGGTCGTGGGAGCGAGCAGTACTTC. Its translation is CASSLFRLAGGLGRGSEQYF.

There are a few counts of this clonotype. V is TRBV7-2 and J is TRBJ1-4; 7 bases are a match to TRBD1. This CDR3 comprises 14 residues. The germline CDR1 and CDR2 sequences are SGHTA and FQGNSA. The ends lost 5 bases at V and 3 bases at J; junction bases unmatched: 3. The CDR3 is CASSRQGSNEKLFF. The CDR3 nucleotides are TGTGCCAGCAGCCGACAGGGATCTAATGAAAAACTGTTTTTT.

Only a few counts were recorded for this clonotype. This rearrangement joins TRBV5-5 to TRBJ1-2; D remains unclear. In germline, CDR1 is SGHKS, CDR2 YYEKEE (reference sequence). Trimming cost V 5 bases and J 4 bases, with 18 bases left between them. This CDR3 contains 15 residues. The CDR3 nucleotides read TGTGCCAGCAGTTCATCCACCCAGACGGTCTATGGCTACACCTTC. Protein: CASSSSTQTVYGYTF.

Only one count was recorded for this clonotype. The genes are TRBV20-1 and TRBJ2-7; 13 nucleotides agree with TRBD2. The ends lost 7 bases at V and 7 bases at J; junction bases unmatched: 16. Germline V gene sequence: CDR1 DFQATT, CDR2 SNEGSKA (reference sequence). CDR3 length equals 16 residues. CDR3 coding DNA: TGCAGTGGAAAGCCGGGACTAGCGGGGATTGGTGAAGAGCAGTACTTC. This gives the protein CSGKPGLAGIGEEQYF.

The sample holds one count of this clonotype. The genes are TRBV20-1 and TRBJ1-6; a weak D match, TRBD1 (5 bases). Germline CDR1 and CDR2: DFQATT and SNEGSKA (reference sequence). The CDR3 is made up of 17 amino acids. Trimming stripped 3 bases from V and 5 bases from J, with 20 bases between. CDR3 DNA sequence: TGCAGTGCTAGGAATTATCACACACGGGGGGATAATTCACCCCTCCACTTT. Amino acid sequence: CSARNYHTRGDNSPLHF.

The genes are TRBV2 and TRBJ2-2; unclear D gene. Trimming left V 2 bases short and J 7 bases short, with 5 bases between. The CDR3 runs to 12 residues. Germline loops: CDR1 SNHLY, CDR2 FYNNEI. CDR3 in amino acids: CASSEQGGELFF. The CDR3 DNA reads TGTGCCAGCAGTGAACAAGGCGGGGAGCTGTTTTTT. Combining the CDR3 with reference TRBV2 and TRBJ2-2 gives the whole variable domain EPEVTQTPSHQVTQMGQEVILRCVPISNHLYFYWYRQILGQKVEFLVSFYNNEISEKSEIFDDQFSVERPDGSNFTLKIRSTKLEDSAMYFCASSEQGGELFFGEGSRLTVL.

This clonotype was picked up a small number of times. The genes are TRBV7-9 and TRBJ2-7; TRBD2 matches at 9 bases. The V segment lost 1 base and the J segment 2 bases; nucleotides outside the gene matches: 6. This CDR3 spans 16 amino acids. Per germline, CDR1 SEHNR and CDR2 FQNEAQ (reference sequence). This CDR3 is CASSLVRTSVTYEQYF. The DNA of the CDR3 is TGTGCCAGCAGCTTAGTCCGGACTAGCGTAACCTACGAGCAGTACTTC.

V usage is TRBV25-1 and J usage is TRBJ1-6; D gene unclear. The CDR3 contains 16 residues. Germline lookup yields CDR1 MGHDK and CDR2 SYGVNS. V was shortened by 5 bases and J by 10 bases, with 21 bases between the two germline ends. The CDR3 DNA reads as TGTGCCAGCAGTTACTCGAGCTCCTCCGCACGATCACCCCTCCACTTT. As protein: CASSYSSSSARSPLHF.

This clonotype occurred many times. This chain joins TRBV7-2 and TRBJ2-7, with D possibly being TRBD1 or TRBD2 (5 bases each). The CDR3 has 12 amino acids. Germline loops: CDR1 SGHTA, CDR2 FQGNSA. Trimming removed 5 bases from V and 6 bases from J, with 11 bases in between. The DNA of the CDR3 is TGTGCCAGCAGCCCTGCGAGGGGCGAGCAGTACTTC. This translates into CASSPARGEQYF.

This chain uses TRBV19 with TRBJ1-2; D is perhaps TRBD1 (6 bases). Germline-derived CDR1 and CDR2 are LNHDA and SQIVND (reference sequence). Trimming stripped 6 bases from V and 0 bases from J, with 11 bases between. The CDR3 runs 14 residues. The CDR3 here is CASSTQGANYGYTF. The DNA of the CDR3 is TGTGCCAGTAGCACACAGGGAGCTAACTATGGCTACACCTTC.

In its sample, this clonotype was seen many times. CDR3 loop: CATSGPTPGQQETQYF. CDR3 coding DNA: TGTGCCACCAGTGGACCGACCCCCGGACAGCAAGAGACCCAGTACTTC. The chain employs TRBV24-1 and TRBJ2-5, with a possible D match to TRBD1 (6 bases). Germline V gene data show CDR1 as KGHDR and CDR2 as SFDVKD. The CDR3 spans 16 residues. The germline V and J ends were trimmed by 5 bases and 2 bases, with 17 bases remaining between them.

This clonotype was observed a handful of times. CDR3 in DNA: TGTGCCAGCAGTGCCCTCGACAGGGGGACTTACGAGCAGTACTTC. Translation: CASSALDRGTYEQYF. This chain uses TRBV7-9 with TRBJ2-7; 9 nucleotides align to TRBD1. CDR3 length equals 15 residues. Trimming removed 6 bases from V and 4 bases from J; junction bases left unmatched: 10. CDR1 is SEHNR, CDR2 FQNEAQ, per germline (reference sequence).

The chain is built from TRBV20-1 and TRBJ2-7, with 8 bases matching TRBD1. This CDR3 region has 17 residues. CDR1 is DFQATT, CDR2 SNEGSKA, per germline (reference sequence). With V trimmed by 0 bases and J by 1 base, 11 bases remained unmatched. DNA for the CDR3: TGCAGTGCTAGAGACGGTCCCGGGACAGGTTTTTCCTACGAGCAGTACTTC. Translating it yields CSARDGPGTGFSYEQYF.

This clonotype showed up many times. The CDR3 DNA sequence: TGTGCCAGCAGTGCTAGCGTCGAGACCCAGTACTTC. It codes for CASSASVETQYF. The chain has TRBV2 and TRBJ2-5; D possibly corresponds to TRBD2 (6 bases). Deletions cut 4 bases from V and 5 bases from J, with 8 bases between. This CDR3 spans 12 amino acids. Germline CDR1 reads SNHLY; CDR2 reads FYNNEI.

A few counts support this clonotype. V and J are TRBV12-3 or TRBV12-4 and TRBJ1-1; D possibly corresponds to TRBD1 (5 bases). The CDR3 contains 13 residues. V lost 5 bases, J lost 7 bases, and 14 bases lay in between. In nucleotides, the CDR3 is TGTGCCAGCAGTGTCCGGGGAGGGGTTGAAGCTTTCTTT. Its translation is CASSVRGGVEAFF.

This chain links TRBV7-9 with TRBJ2-2; 9 nucleotides match TRBD1. The V gene's germline CDR1 is SEHNR and CDR2 FQNEAQ (reference sequence). V shed 5 bases, J shed 2 bases, and the junction held 3 bases outside the gene matches. This CDR3 is built from 15 residues. The CDR3 sequence: CASSRDRANTGELFF. DNA of the CDR3: TGTGCCAGCAGCAGGGACAGGGCCAACACCGGGGAGCTGTTTTTT.

The sample holds many counts of this clonotype. J is TRBJ1-4 and V is TRBV7-9, with TRBD1 identical over 9 bases. Germline CDR1 SEHNR, CDR2 FQNEAQ (reference sequence). There are 13 residues in the CDR3. V was pared by 11 bases and J by 5 bases, with 6 bases of the junction left unmatched. CDR3 loop: CAGAGQGNEKLFF. In DNA form, the CDR3 reads TGTGCCGGGGCGGGACAGGGAAATGAAAAACTGTTTTTT.

V and J are TRBV9 and TRBJ2-5, with TRBD1 matching 11 bases. The CDR3 consists of 15 residues. The germline V gene encodes CDR1 SGDLS and CDR2 YYNGEE. V was pared by 4 bases and J by 4 bases, with 6 bases of the junction left unmatched. The CDR3 protein is CASSPGGTGGETQYF. The CDR3 coding sequence is TGTGCCAGCAGCCCAGGCGGGACAGGGGGAGAGACCCAGTACTTC.

V usage is TRBV25-1 and J usage is TRBJ2-7; D is ambiguous. Gene TRBJ2-1 matches the end of the DNA better, so the J call may be wrong. Per the germline V gene, CDR1 is MGHDK and CDR2 is SYGVNS. This CDR3 spans 11 amino acids. CDR3 coding DNA: TGTGCCAGCAGTGTCCACAATGAGCAGTTCTTC. Its protein is CASSVHNEQFF.

V is TRBV9 and J is TRBJ2-3; no clear D. Per germline, CDR1 SGDLS and CDR2 YYNGEE. Trimming left V 2 bases short and J 3 bases short, with 10 bases between. The CDR3 is made up of 14 amino acids. The CDR3 sequence is CASSVGATTDTQYF. The CDR3 DNA reads TGTGCCAGCAGCGTCGGAGCAACTACAGATACGCAGTATTTT.